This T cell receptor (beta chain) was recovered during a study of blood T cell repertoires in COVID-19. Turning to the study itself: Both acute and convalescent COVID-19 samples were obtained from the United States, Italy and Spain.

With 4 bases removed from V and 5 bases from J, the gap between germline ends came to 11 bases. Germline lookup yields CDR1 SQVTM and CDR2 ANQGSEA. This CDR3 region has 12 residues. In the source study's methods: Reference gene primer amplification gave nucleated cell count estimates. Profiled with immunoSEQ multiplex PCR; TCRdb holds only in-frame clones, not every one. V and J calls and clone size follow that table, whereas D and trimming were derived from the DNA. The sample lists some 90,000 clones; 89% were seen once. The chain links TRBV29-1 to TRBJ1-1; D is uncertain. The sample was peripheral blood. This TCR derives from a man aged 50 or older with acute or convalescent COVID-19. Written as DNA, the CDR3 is TGCAGCGTTGTCCCCTCCGGGACTGAAGCTTTCTTT. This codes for CSVVPSGTEAFF. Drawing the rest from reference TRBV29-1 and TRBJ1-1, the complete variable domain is SAVISQKPSRDICQRGTSLTIQCQVDSQVTMMFWYRQQPGQSLTLIATANQGSEATYESGFVIDKFPISRPNLTFSTLTVSNMSPEDSSIYLCSVVPSGTEAFFGQGTRLTVV.